The TCR beta chain described here comes from a study of blood T cell repertoires in COVID-19. The wider study: The United States, Italy and Spain were the sources of the acute and convalescent COVID-19 samples. Sources were T cells, B-cell-depleted T cells, or PBMCs; the material itself was cDNA or gDNA.

In the authors' methods: Researchers report that nucleated cell counts were estimated from reference gene primer amplification. Repertoires were generated with immunoSEQ multiplex PCR, while TCRdb's copy carries only in-frame clones and drops some. D and trimming were read from the DNA, whereas the V and J calls and clone size are those reported in that table. Of tens of thousands of clones detected, over 75% appear once; the ten largest clones hold around 9.6%. Germline V gene lookup returns CDR1 MGHRA and CDR2 YSYEKL. The V and J ends lost 1 base and 2 bases respectively, with 12 bases between them. The CDR3 runs 16 residues.

The sample was peripheral blood. This TCR derives from a human donor in a cohort sampled during active COVID-19. This chain connects TRBV4-1 to TRBJ1-3, with a weak D call TRBD1 (5 bases). The CDR3 sequence: CASSQGFGGTGNTIYF. CDR3 DNA: TGCGCCAGCAGCCAAGGTTTTGGGGGGACTGGAAACACCATATATTTT.